These T cell receptor beta chains were read from a single sample in a study of T-cell reconstitution after alpha-beta-depleted transplantation in children. Using its own MiXCR run on the PCR reads, TCRdb lists one record per CDR3 protein. The top ten hold roughly 5.1% of the sample, which has 420,000 or so distinct CDR3 sequences, about a tenth seen once. Sequencing was performed on PBMCs from the stem cell graft donor, taken from the stem cell graft. The receptors originated from a human donor who donated a stem cell graft to a child with acute myeloid leukemia. Both conserved end residues are part of each CDR3. A D gene is named only where the DNA matches it firmly. Size is omitted from some rows. Given values are once, few, many or a class for expanded clones.

V	J	size	D	DNA	CDR3
TRBV25-1	TRBJ1-6	few	.	TGTGCCAGCAGTGACCCGACAGGACCCTATAATTCACCCCTCCACTTT	CASSDPTGPYNSPLHF
TRBV20-1	TRBJ1-1	few	TRBD1	TGCAGTGCGAAGGCGGCAGGACAGGGGTATGGCACTGAAGCTTTCTTT	CSAKAAGQGYGTEAFF
TRBV6-1	TRBJ2-3	.	TRBD1	TGTGCCAGCAGCACTTGGGACAGTTGGCGAGATACGCAGTATTTT	CASSTWDSWRDTQYF
TRBV5-1	TRBJ2-5	many	.	TGCGCCAGCAGCTCAACGCAAGAGACCCAGTACTTC	CASSSTQETQYF
TRBV27	TRBJ1-5	few	.	TGTGCCAGCAGACACAAAGCGCTATCCGCAGGCCCTTATAGCAATCAGCCCCAGCATTTT	CASRHKALSAGPYSNQPQHF
TRBV5-1	TRBJ2-3	.	.	TGCGCCAGCAGCTTGGACGTAAAGTCCACAGATACGCAGTATTTT	CASSLDVKSTDTQYF
TRBV7-2	TRBJ2-3	many	.	TGTGCCAGCAGCTTAGGTCCCACAGATACGCAGTATTTT	CASSLGPTDTQYF
TRBV29-1	TRBJ1-2	few	TRBD1	TGCAGCGTAACAGGGGGCGCGTTTGGCTACACCTTC	CSVTGGAFGYTF
TRBV20-1	TRBJ2-1	few	TRBD2	TGCAGTGCTAGCGGGGGGGCCAATGAGCAGTTCTTC	CSASGGANEQFF
TRBV27	TRBJ2-2	few	.	TGTGCCAGCAGCCAGGGGGGGAACACCGGGGAGCTGTTTTTT	CASSQGGNTGELFF
TRBV29-1	TRBJ2-1	few	.	TGCAGCGTTGAAAGCGAGGTGAGGCAGAACAATGAGCAGTTCTTC	CSVESEVRQNNEQFF
TRBV30	TRBJ1-1	few	.	TGTGCCTGGGGCGCAAATATGAACACTGAAGCTTTCTTT	CAWGANMNTEAFF
TRBV25-1	TRBJ2-2	few	TRBD2	TGTGCCACGTCAGGGGGACTAGCGGGAGGGCCTCACACCGGGGAGCTGTTTTTT	CATSGGLAGGPHTGELFF
TRBV4-1	TRBJ2-7	few	TRBD2	TGCGCCAGCAGCCAAGATCGGGGGGGTTCCTACGAGCAGTACTTC	CASSQDRGGSYEQYF
TRBV4-2	TRBJ1-6	.	.	TGTGCCAGCAGCGGGGACGTTGGCTCGCACGGATCCTATAATTCACCCCTCCACTTT	CASSGDVGSHGSYNSPLHF
TRBV5-1	TRBJ2-7	many	.	TGCGCCAGCAGCTCCGGACTTGCCTCCTACGAGCAGTACTTC	CASSSGLASYEQYF
TRBV10-3	TRBJ2-1	.	.	TGTGCCATCAGTTCCCCGCCTGGGAATGAGCAGTTCTTC	CAISSPPGNEQFF
TRBV20-1	TRBJ1-5	.	TRBD1	TGCAGTGCTAGTGGACAGGTGGGTCAGCCCCAGCATTTT	CSASGQVGQPQHF
TRBV10-3	TRBJ2-1	few	TRBD2	TGTGCCATCAGTGAGACGCCCCGACTAGCGGGAGGGCCAGGGGGTGAGCAGTTCTTC	CAISETPRLAGGPGGEQFF
TRBV10-3	TRBJ1-5	once	.	TGTGCCATCAGAGCGGGACCGGAGTATCAGCCCCAGCATTTT	CAIRAGPEYQPQHF
TRBV9	TRBJ2-1	.	TRBD2	TGTGCCAGCAGCGTGAGCGGGAGGGCCTGGGAGCAGTTCTTC	CASSVSGRAWEQFF
TRBV7-9	TRBJ2-7	many	.	TGTGCCAGCAGCTACCGGGACCAAACCTACGAGCAGTACTTC	CASSYRDQTYEQYF
TRBV12-3/TRBV12-4	TRBJ1-1	few	.	TGTGCCAGCAGGGTGGGGAGAGACACTGAAGCTTTCTTT	CASRVGRDTEAFF
TRBV7-3	TRBJ2-5	few	TRBD1	TGTGCCAGCAGCTTAACAGACAGGGGAATCCCTCAAGAGACCCAGTACTTC	CASSLTDRGIPQETQYF
TRBV28	TRBJ2-1	few	.	TGTGCCAGCAAGTTGTCCGACTACAATGAGCAGTTCTTC	CASKLSDYNEQFF
TRBV7-9	TRBJ2-5	.	.	TGTGCCAGCAGCTTTTTGATAGGGTCCGCCGTCCAAGAGACCCAGTACTTC	CASSFLIGSAVQETQYF
TRBV6-5	TRBJ2-3	.	.	TGTGCCAGCAGTTTTTCGCGGGTTAGCACAGATACGCAGTATTTT	CASSFSRVSTDTQYF
TRBV20-1	TRBJ1-3	.	.	TGCAGTGCTAGCCCCTCGGACACCCACTCTGGAAACACCATATATTTT	CSASPSDTHSGNTIYF
TRBV7-2	TRBJ1-6	.	TRBD1	TGTGCCAGCAGCGGGGGGACAGGGAATTCACCCCTCCACTTT	CASSGGTGNSPLHF
TRBV10-3	TRBJ2-1	many	.	TGTGCCATCAGTGAGTCGACCGGCCGGACCCATGAGCAGTTCTTC	CAISESTGRTHEQFF
TRBV5-6	TRBJ1-2	.	TRBD1	TGTGCCAGCAGCTCACAGGGGGTTGTGTTGGATGGCTACACCTTC	CASSSQGVVLDGYTF
TRBV19	TRBJ1-5	.	TRBD1	TGTGCCAGTGCCGGCAAGGGGGCAGGGAATCAGCCCCAGCATTTT	CASAGKGAGNQPQHF
TRBV10-3	TRBJ2-3	.	TRBD1	TGTGCCATCAGTGACCCGGGACAGGGATTGTATGCATCAGATACGCAGTATTTT	CAISDPGQGLYASDTQYF
TRBV6-5	TRBJ2-7	.	TRBD2	TGTGCCAGCAGTTATGAGCGGGAGGGCGGTTACGAGCAGTACTTC	CASSYEREGGYEQYF
TRBV20-1	TRBJ1-4	.	TRBD1	TGCAGTGCTAGGGACAGGGGGCTTTGGGGTGAAAAACTGTTTTTT	CSARDRGLWGEKLFF
TRBV7-6	TRBJ2-1	.	.	TGTGCCAGCAGCTTAAGGGAATACAATGAGCAGTTCTTC	CASSLREYNEQFF
TRBV3-1	TRBJ2-4	few	.	TGTGCCTTCTGTTTTTTTGGGTTGGGACAGCGGGAAGCCAAAAACATTCAGTACTTC	CAFCFFGLGQREAKNIQYF
TRBV7-9	TRBJ1-1	few	.	TGTGCCAGCAGACCCGACCCGAACACTGAAGCTTTCTTT	CASRPDPNTEAFF
TRBV11-2	TRBJ2-5	.	.	TGTGCCAGCAGCTTAGAGGCCAGGGGAGGAGAGACCCAGTACTTC	CASSLEARGGETQYF
TRBV5-4	TRBJ2-4	.	.	TGTGCCAGCAGCTTGGAGTTAGGATTAGCCAAAAACATTCAGTACTTC	CASSLELGLAKNIQYF
TRBV20-1	TRBJ2-1	few	TRBD2	TGCAGCGGACTCGGGACTAGCGGGCAGAGCTCCTACAATGAGCAGTTCTTC	CSGLGTSGQSSYNEQFF
TRBV6-4	TRBJ2-3	many	TRBD1	TGTGCCAGCAGTGCCGGGACAGGGGATACAGATACGCAGTATTTT	CASSAGTGDTDTQYF